A single sample gave rise to the 21 T cell receptor beta chains below, sequenced in a study of regulatory T cells in long-lasting Graves disease. The TCR beta library used iRepertoire HTBI primers with Arm-PCR amplification of CDR3. TCRdb redid the calling of the multiplex PCR reads with MiXCR, one entry per CDR3 protein. The profile shows around 330,000 distinct CDR3 sequences, about 18% of them singletons. Time point meaning: newly diagnosed GD, antithyroid drugs for less than 3 months. There was RNA extracted from PBMCs, and the TCR library was made from it. This material consisted of peripheral blood mononuclear cells (PBMCs), taken at new diagnosis, from a patient treated with antithyroid drugs. The receptor set was obtained from a female donor with Graves disease.

This clonotype was counted at least ten times. V gene TRBV20-1 combines with J gene TRBJ2-7; maybe TRBD2 (5 bases). V lost 1 base and J lost 3, with 10 bases in between. The germline CDR1 and CDR2 sequences are DFQATT and SNEGSKA (reference sequence). The CDR3 runs to 13 residues. CDR3 coding DNA: TGCAGTGCTAGAGCCCGGGAAGACTACGAGCAGTACTTC. It is translated as CSARAREDYEQYF.

Many counts were recorded for this clonotype. The chain carries TRBV3-1 and TRBJ1-1, with D perhaps matching TRBD1 (6 bases). Germline V gene sequence: CDR1 LGHDT, CDR2 YNNKEL (reference sequence). The CDR3 covers 14 residues. V was trimmed by 2 bases and J by 4 bases, leaving 11 bases between them. The CDR3 reads CASSQNRVGTEAFF. DNA of the CDR3: TGTGCCAGCAGCCAAAACAGGGTAGGCACTGAAGCTTTCTTT. The full variable domain, its missing parts supplied by reference TRBV3-1 and TRBJ1-1, is DTAVSQTPKYLVTQMGNDKSIKCEQNLGHDTMYWYKQDSKKFLKIMFSYNNKELIINETVPNRFSPKSPDKAHLNLHINSLELGDSAVYFCASSQNRVGTEAFFGQGTRLTVV.

This clonotype has just one count. This is likely an artifact of a read error, given a far larger clone one base away. V gene TRBV11-2 combines with J gene TRBJ2-3, with 10 bases aligning to TRBD2. The end of the DNA aligns better with TRBJ2-5, so the J call may be wrong. CDR1 is SGHAT and CDR2 is FQNNGV in the germline V gene. This CDR3 spans 16 amino acids. This CDR3 is CASSRGASGSRGTQYF. CDR3 bases: TGTGCCAGCAGCCGAGGGGCTAGCGGGAGCCGGGGGACCCAGTACTTC.

This clonotype has a count of ten or more. The V and J genes are TRBV12-3 or TRBV12-4 and TRBJ1-2; TRBD1 matches at 7 bases. The CDR3 contains 15 residues. The trim removed 6 bases at V and 2 bases at J, leaving 9 bases unmatched. CDR3 nucleotides: TGTGCCAGCAGGGGGACATCACAGGGGAACTATGGCTACACCTTC. Amino acids: CASRGTSQGNYGYTF.

This clonotype was observed at least ten times. The chain joins TRBV30 to TRBJ1-2, with TRBD1 as a possible D gene (6 bases). V was trimmed by 0 bases and J by 4 bases, leaving 15 bases between them. CDR3 length: 15 amino acids. The germline CDR1 and CDR2 sequences are GTSNPN and SVGIG (reference sequence). CDR3 sequence: CAWSVGRGVIYGYTF. The CDR3 DNA reads as TGTGCCTGGAGTGTCGGCAGGGGCGTTATCTATGGCTACACCTTC.

This clonotype has ten or more counts. The V gene is TRBV5-6, the J gene TRBJ1-2, with a tentative D call TRBD1 (5 bases). V dropped 4 bases and J dropped 4 bases, with 17 bases sitting between them. This CDR3 region has 15 residues. The V gene's germline CDR1 is SGHDT and CDR2 YYEEEE. Here the CDR3 reads CASSVLRREAYGYTF. DNA of the CDR3: TGTGCCAGCAGCGTCTTGCGCAGGGAGGCCTATGGCTACACCTTC. The full variable domain, its missing parts supplied by reference TRBV5-6 and TRBJ1-2, is DAGVTQSPTHLIKTRGQQVTLRCSPKSGHDTVSWYQQALGQGPQFIFQYYEEEERQRGNFPDRFSGHQFPNYSSELNVNALLLGDSALYLCASSVLRREAYGYTFGSGTRLTVV.

This CDR3 is CASSFKGTYEQYF. Here the CDR3 DNA reads TGCGCCAGCAGCTTCAAGGGGACCTACGAGCAGTACTTC. The rearrangement links TRBV5-1 to TRBJ2-7; weak D call: TRBD1 (5 bases). CDR1 and CDR2 from the germline V gene are SGHRS and YFSETQ. There are 13 residues in the CDR3. V was trimmed by 2 bases and J by 2 bases, leaving 8 bases between them.

The table lists this clonotype with many counts. The chain uses TRBV11-1 and TRBJ1-6; the D gene is possibly TRBD1 (6 bases). The germline V gene has CDR1 SGHAT and CDR2 FQDESV (reference sequence). V lost 5 bases and J lost 0, with 23 bases in between. The CDR3 length is 20 residues. The CDR3 DNA sequence: TGTGCCAGCAGCACACATAGGGGGACGTGGAAGAGCTCCTATAATTCACCCCTCCACTTT. This translates into CASSTHRGTWKSSYNSPLHF.

This clonotype has a count of ten or more. The chain is built from TRBV6-1 and TRBJ1-4, with D perhaps TRBD1 (5 bases). Germline lookup yields CDR1 MNHNS and CDR2 SASEGT. The CDR3 has 13 amino acids. V was cut by 8 bases and J by 7 bases, with 14 bases left in between. CDR3 protein: CASHQGSGEKLFF. CDR3 in DNA: TGTGCCAGCCATCAGGGAAGCGGTGAAAAACTGTTTTTT.

This clonotype was observed a few times. The rearrangement uses TRBV13 and TRBJ2-7; 9 nucleotides align to TRBD1. The trim removed 4 bases at V and 7 bases at J, leaving 11 bases unmatched. The CDR3 is made up of 15 amino acids. The germline V gene encodes CDR1 PRHDT and CDR2 FYEKMQ (reference sequence). The CDR3 is CASSWTGTGISEQYF. The CDR3 DNA is TGTGCCAGCAGCTGGACCGGGACAGGGATCTCGGAGCAGTACTTC.

This clonotype was picked up many times. The chain carries TRBV2 and TRBJ2-1, with 12 bases fitting TRBD2. Per germline, CDR1 SNHLY and CDR2 FYNNEI. The CDR3 is 15 residues long. Unmatched junction bases numbered 4, after V lost 3 bases and J lost 7 bases. The CDR3 spells CASSEWGTSGNEQFF. CDR3 bases: TGTGCCAGCAGTGAGTGGGGGACTAGCGGGAATGAGCAGTTCTTC.

This clonotype was seen at least ten times. The rearrangement uses TRBV5-1 and TRBJ2-1; D unclear. The CDR3 runs 13 residues. Between the trimmed V and J ends, which lost 4 bases and 5 bases, there was a span of 10 bases. Per germline, CDR1 SGHRS and CDR2 YFSETQ. The CDR3, as DNA: TGCGCCAGCAGCCCGGTGGTGGACAATGAGCAGTTCTTC. It translates to CASSPVVDNEQFF.

Only a few counts were recorded for this clonotype. The V call is TRBV19, the J call TRBJ2-6; D unclear. The germline V and J ends were trimmed by 5 bases and 2 bases, with 13 bases remaining between them. The CDR3 totals 16 residues. CDR1 is LNHDA, CDR2 SQIVND, per germline (reference sequence). The CDR3 region is CASSPGPSAGANVLTF. As DNA, the CDR3 is TGTGCCAGTAGTCCTGGGCCGAGCGCTGGGGCCAACGTCCTGACTTTC.

This clonotype was seen ten or more times. The rearrangement uses TRBV30 and TRBJ2-5; D remains ambiguous. Trimming pared 1 base from V and 7 bases from J, leaving 13 bases between. The CDR3 runs to 13 residues. Germline assignment: CDR1 GTSNPN and CDR2 SVGIG (reference sequence). In nucleotides, the CDR3 is TGTGCCTGGAGTGGAAGCGCTTCAGGGACCCAGTACTTC. Protein product: CAWSGSASGTQYF.

In this sample, this clonotype turned up many times. The rearrangement links TRBV24-1 to TRBJ2-7; the match to TRBD2 covers 12 bases. Germline V gene sequence: CDR1 KGHDR, CDR2 SFDVKD. V shed 6 bases and J 6 bases; nucleotides not matched to a gene: 2. The CDR3 covers 13 residues. The CDR3 sequence is CATSLAGGLEQYF. CDR3 nucleotide sequence: TGTGCCACCAGTCTAGCGGGAGGGCTCGAGCAGTACTTC.

This clonotype was counted at least ten times. V and J are TRBV19 and TRBJ1-2; 9 positions match TRBD1. Unmatched junction bases numbered 6, after V lost 4 bases and J lost 6 bases. Germline V gene lookup returns CDR1 LNHDA and CDR2 SQIVND (reference sequence). CDR3 size: 14 residues. The CDR3 DNA follows: TGTGCCAGTAGTAGGACAGGGGCGGATCATGGCTACACCTTC. Translation: CASSRTGADHGYTF.

Only a few counts were recorded for this clonotype. The chain has TRBV2 and TRBJ1-5, with TRBD1 matching over 9 bases. This CDR3 is built from 15 residues. The germline gives CDR1 SNHLY, CDR2 FYNNEI. V lost 6 bases, J lost 1 base, and 4 bases stayed unmatched. The CDR3 region has the DNA TGTGCCAGCAGCGCGGACAGGGGAAGCAATCAGCCCCAGCATTTT. This codes for CASSADRGSNQPQHF.

The V and J genes are TRBV4-1 and TRBJ2-7, with a tentative D call TRBD1 (5 bases). The V end lost 0 bases, the J end lost 2 bases, and 20 bases lay between the germline ends. The length of the CDR3 is 18 residues. From germline, CDR1 is MGHRA and CDR2 YSYEKL. The CDR3 DNA sequence: TGCGCCAGCAGCCAAGATCCAAGTGCGGCGGACAAGACCTACGAGCAGTACTTC. Its protein product is CASSQDPSAADKTYEQYF.

This chain links TRBV9 with TRBJ2-1; 9 bases agree with TRBD1. Looked up from germline, CDR1 is SGDLS and CDR2 is YYNGEE. V dropped 2 bases and J dropped 10; count of bases not matched to a gene: 16. This CDR3 is 17 amino acids long. Here the CDR3 reads CASSVLPSDRGWREQFF. The CDR3 DNA is TGTGCCAGCAGCGTCCTCCCGTCGGACAGGGGTTGGCGGGAGCAGTTCTTC.

This clonotype has a count of ten or more. The genes are TRBV27 and TRBJ2-2; weak D call: TRBD2 (6 bases). This CDR3 is 15 amino acids long. The V gene lost 2 bases and the J gene lost 5 bases, with 12 bases spanning the gap. The germline CDR1 and CDR2 sequences are MNHEY and SMNVEV (reference sequence). CDR3 coding DNA: TGTGCCAGCAGTTTAGCGGCGGGAAGAACCGGGGAGCTGTTTTTT. Translation gives CASSLAAGRTGELFF.

As to this clonotype: A much larger clone lies a single base off, so this may be a read error. The gene calls are TRBV11-2 and TRBJ2-5; tentative D call: TRBD2 (6 bases). This CDR3 spans 16 amino acids. The germline CDR1 and CDR2 sequences are SGHAT and FQNNGV. Here the CDR3 DNA reads TGTGCCAGCAGCGTAAGACTTAGCGGCACGCAAGGGACCCAGTACTTC. It yields the protein CASSVRLSGTQGTQYF.